This TCR beta chain is drawn from a study of shared clonotypes between healthy human individuals. The assay was immunoSEQ multiplex PCR, and TCRdb's table has in-frame clones only and misses some. The table shows fewer than 1 million clones, with 96% occurring only once. Terminally differentiated effector memory CD45RA+ cells were excluded by CCR7 positive selection of CD45RO-negative cells. CDR3 length: 18 residues. Germline CDR1 reads SGHAT; CDR2 reads FQNNGV. The junction had 10 bases not matched to a gene; V was cut back by 2 bases and J by 0 bases. Findings and caveats of the study: The four-donor shared clonotypes exceeded non-shared clonotypes in generation probability, with non-shared ones scoring lower.

About this clone itself: Its antigen is not identified.

The sequencing input was naive CD8+ T cells sorted from blood. The V call is TRBV11-2, the J call TRBJ2-4; the match to TRBD1 covers 7 bases. This TCR derives from a man aged 25 to 40 in good health. CDR3 loop: CASSLFGTELLAKNIQYF. Written as DNA, the CDR3 is TGTGCCAGCAGCTTATTTGGGACAGAATTATTAGCCAAAAACATTCAGTACTTC.